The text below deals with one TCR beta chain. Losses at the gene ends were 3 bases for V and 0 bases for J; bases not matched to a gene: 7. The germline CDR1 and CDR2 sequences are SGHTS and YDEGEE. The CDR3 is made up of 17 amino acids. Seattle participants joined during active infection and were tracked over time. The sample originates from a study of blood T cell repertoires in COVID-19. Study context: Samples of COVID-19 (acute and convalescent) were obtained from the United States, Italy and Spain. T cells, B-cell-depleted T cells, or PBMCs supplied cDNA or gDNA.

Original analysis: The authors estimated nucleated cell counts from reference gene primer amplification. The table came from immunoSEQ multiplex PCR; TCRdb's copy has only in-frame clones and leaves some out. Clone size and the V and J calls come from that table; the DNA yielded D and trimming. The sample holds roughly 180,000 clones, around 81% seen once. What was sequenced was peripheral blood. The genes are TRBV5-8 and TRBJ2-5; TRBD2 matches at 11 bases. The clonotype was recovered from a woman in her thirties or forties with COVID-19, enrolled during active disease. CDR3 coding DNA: TGTGCCAGCAGCTCGACTCGGACTAGCGGGTACCAAGAGACCCAGTACTTC. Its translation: CASSSTRTSGYQETQYF.